This TCR beta chain was captured by sequencing in a study of a mutant IDH1 vaccine in newly diagnosed glioma (dated by TCRdb to the early 2020s). As for the study more broadly: Eight vaccinations were administered to patients in weeks 1, 3, 5, 7, 11, 15, 19 and 23, corresponding to visits V03 through V10. Vaccination was initiated 4-6 weeks after radiotherapy alone, or concurrently with temozolomide cycles in the chemotherapy-containing groups. Of the 32 patients who were treated, 62.5% were male and 37.5% were female, and the mean age was around 40 years. Prior to enrollment, standard therapy consisting of radiotherapy alone, temozolomide alone, or radiochemotherapy with temozolomide had been administered to patients, with the combination being received by most patients. Six visits were used for peripheral blood collection: V03 (baseline), V05, V07, V10, V12 and V13. For exploratory analyses, about 25 treated patients had longitudinal TCRB deep sequencing done wherever samples were available. Paper-wide results and their limitations: Vaccine-induced immune responses across multiple MHC alleles were detected in approximately 93% of patients. The authors stated that sample limitations prevented analyses of patient blood samples from being reproduced. Changes in the top peripheral T cell clonotypes picked up by TCRB sequencing did not appear to be linked to pseudoprogression. PBMC samples for TCRB deep sequencing were selected based on availability.

Interpreted using the paper, the time point label stands for: week 23, last vaccination. A 20-mer mutant IDH1 peptide at 300 micrograms in Montanide made up each vaccine dose, which was injected subcutaneously together with topical imiquimod. Donors had newly diagnosed WHO grade 3 or 4 IDH1-mutant astrocytomas with loss of nuclear ATRX. The samples were drawn from NOA16, a multicentre, single-arm, open-label phase I trial in Germany that tested a mutant IDH1 peptide vaccine in humans for the first time. Genomic DNA for TCRB sequencing was extracted from EDTA blood using the DNeasy Blood and Tissue Kit. Receptor amplification or capture employed the immunoSEQ multiplex PCR assay. Rearranged TCR beta chain sequences were amplified using the hsTCRB Kit according to the manufacturer's protocol. TCRB libraries were sequenced on an Illumina MiSeq. The original pipeline was this. Demultiplexing, trimming and gene mapping were performed with the kit vendor's proprietary platform. TCRdb took over this immuneACCESS table, retaining in-frame rearrangements with V and J assigned. Such tables are incomplete; in checked studies, under half of the missing clones stem from an unresolved V gene, and the remainder is unexplained. D and trimming were read from the DNA, whereas the V and J calls and clone size are those reported in that table. Counted in this sample were around 40,000 clones; roughly 80% of them appeared once. Of the sample, more than 4.5% falls within the top ten clones.

V is cut back by 2 bases and J by 0 bases, with 2 bases in the junction unmatched. Sequences LNHDA (CDR1) and SQIVND (CDR2) are obtained from the germline V gene (reference sequence). The CDR3 spans 16 residues, from the cysteine through the phenylalanine. Of all the DNA, just the CDR3 is kept, 48 bases in frame from base 1. Worth noting for this clone: Its antigen remains undetermined. Within one base of it there is no much larger clone, and no base qualities were kept.

The sequences come from PBMCs, collected from a glioma patient whose treatment included an IDH1 peptide vaccine. This TCR came from a man aged 50-60 years with glioma. The rearrangement combines TRBV19 with TRBJ2-5, and 11 junction bases match TRBD2. The CDR3 protein: CASSIRLAGNQETQYF. The nucleotide sequence is TGTGCCAGTAGTATAAGACTAGCGGGGAACCAAGAGACCCAGTACTTC. Full variable domain (CDR3 extended with the reference TRBV19 and TRBJ2-5 proteins): DGGITQSPKYLFRKEGQNVTLSCEQNLNHDAMYWYRQDPGQGLRLIYYSQIVNDFQKGDIAEGYSVSREKKESFPLTVTSAQKNPTAFYLCASSIRLAGNQETQYFGPGTRLLVL.